This is a list of T cell receptor beta chains from one sample in a study of blood T cell repertoires in COVID-19. Sequencing used immunoSEQ multiplex PCR; TCRdb keeps in-frame clones, though not all of them. The data contain just over 300,000 clones, under 90% of them singletons. Sequencing used peripheral blood. The origin of the receptors is a woman aged 25 to 39 with COVID-19, enrolled during active disease. Both conserved end residues are part of each CDR3.

V gene,CDR3 protein
TRBV13,CASSLVGVLYSNQPQHF
TRBV12-3/TRBV12-4,CASSNRVPETQYF
TRBV5-1,CASSLELAGGPETQYF
TRBV29-1,CSVEDRNRVGGYTF
TRBV7-9,CASSYGTGVFGYTF
TRBV12-5,CASGLGQPGSDTQYF
TRBV10-3,CAISDNSNEQYF
TRBV7-2,CASSTYLGATNEKLFF
TRBV30,CAWSSGGPGGDNEQFF
TRBV6-1,CASSEDLTVTEAFF
TRBV19,CASSLEATRVADSYTF
TRBV27,CASSFQGNNSPLHF
TRBV27,CASSPRTVSSGYTF
TRBV5-1,CASKPGSVAANEKLFF
TRBV7-9,CASSPPGQGLGGTEAFF
TRBV5-1,CASSLRSSGDNEQFF
TRBV19,CASRTDTYGYTF
TRBV5-1,CASSSTGGNTDTQYF
TRBV7-8,CASSLSRQGSNTEAFF
TRBV9,CASSPGGSDEQYF
TRBV19,CASLGDPGYGYTF
TRBV6-1,CASSLTGTGGDEQFF
TRBV20-1,CSAPGLGYTF
TRBV27,CASSRQSGFYGYTF
TRBV4-1,CASSQVGGAQHF
TRBV10-2,CASILGQAEGGGYTF
TRBV12-5,CASGSPWGVGRTDTQYF
TRBV27,CASSLRQGSYNEQFF
TRBV24-1,CATSAAGAYEQYF
TRBV19,CAGSSGMGNQPQHF
TRBV29-1,CSAHRGETQYF
TRBV7-2,CASSYILPTATDTQYF
TRBV10-3,CAIGSKMNSYEQYF
TRBV18,CAGSPGGASNQPQHF